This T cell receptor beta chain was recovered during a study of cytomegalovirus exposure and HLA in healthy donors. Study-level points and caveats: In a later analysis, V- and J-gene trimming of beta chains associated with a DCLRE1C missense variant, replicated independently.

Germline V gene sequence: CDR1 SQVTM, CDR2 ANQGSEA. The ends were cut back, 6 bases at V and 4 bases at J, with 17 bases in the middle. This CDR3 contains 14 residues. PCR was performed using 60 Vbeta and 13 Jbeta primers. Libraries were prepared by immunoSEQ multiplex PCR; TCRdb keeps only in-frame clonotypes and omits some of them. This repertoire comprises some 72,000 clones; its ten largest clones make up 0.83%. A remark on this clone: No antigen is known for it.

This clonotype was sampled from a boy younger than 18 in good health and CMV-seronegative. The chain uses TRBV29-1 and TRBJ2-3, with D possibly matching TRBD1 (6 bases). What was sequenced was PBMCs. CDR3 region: CSVQTGLEPDTQYF. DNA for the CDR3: TGCAGCGTCCAGACAGGCCTGGAACCAGATACGCAGTATTTT.